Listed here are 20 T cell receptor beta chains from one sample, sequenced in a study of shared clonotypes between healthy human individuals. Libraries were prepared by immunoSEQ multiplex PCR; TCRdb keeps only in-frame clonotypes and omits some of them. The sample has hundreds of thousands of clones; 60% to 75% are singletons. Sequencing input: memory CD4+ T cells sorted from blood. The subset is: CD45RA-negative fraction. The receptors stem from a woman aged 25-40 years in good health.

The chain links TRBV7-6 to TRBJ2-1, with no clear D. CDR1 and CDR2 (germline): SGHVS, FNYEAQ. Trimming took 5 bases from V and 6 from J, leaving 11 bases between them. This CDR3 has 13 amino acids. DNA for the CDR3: TGTGCCAGCAGCCACGCAGTGGGCAATGAGCAGTTCTTC. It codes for CASSHAVGNEQFF.

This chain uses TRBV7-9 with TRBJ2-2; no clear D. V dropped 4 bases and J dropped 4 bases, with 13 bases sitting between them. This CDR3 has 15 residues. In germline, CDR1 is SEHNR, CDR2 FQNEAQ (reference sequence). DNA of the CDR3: TGTGCCAGCAGCTCCCCCCCATTTGGCACCGGGGAGCTGTTTTTT. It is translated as CASSSPPFGTGELFF. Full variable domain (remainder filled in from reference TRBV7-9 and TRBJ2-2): DTGVSQNPRHKITKRGQNVTFRCDPISEHNRLYWYRQTLGQGPEFLTYFQNEAQLEKSRLLSDRFSAERPKGSFSTLEIQRTEQGDSAMYLCASSSPPFGTGELFFGEGSRLTVL.

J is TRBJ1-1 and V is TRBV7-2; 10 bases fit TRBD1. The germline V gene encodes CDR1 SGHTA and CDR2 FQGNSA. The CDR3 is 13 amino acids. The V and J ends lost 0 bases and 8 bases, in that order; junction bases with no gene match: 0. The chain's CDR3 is CASSLAGQGEAFF. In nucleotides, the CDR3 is TGTGCCAGCAGCTTAGCGGGACAGGGGGAAGCTTTCTTT.

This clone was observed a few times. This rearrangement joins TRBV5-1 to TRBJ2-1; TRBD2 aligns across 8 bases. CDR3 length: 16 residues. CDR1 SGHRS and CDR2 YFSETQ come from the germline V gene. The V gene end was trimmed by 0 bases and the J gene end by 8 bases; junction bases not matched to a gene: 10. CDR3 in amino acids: CASSLEFRGAGDEQFF. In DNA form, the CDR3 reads TGCGCCAGCAGCTTGGAATTCAGGGGAGCGGGAGATGAGCAGTTCTTC.

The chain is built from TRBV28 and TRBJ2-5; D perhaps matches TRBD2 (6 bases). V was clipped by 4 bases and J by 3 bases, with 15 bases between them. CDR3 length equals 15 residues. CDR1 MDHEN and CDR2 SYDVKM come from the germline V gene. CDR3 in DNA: TGTGCCAGCAGTTCCCCGGGGGAGCGGAAAGAGACCCAGTACTTC. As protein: CASSSPGERKETQYF.

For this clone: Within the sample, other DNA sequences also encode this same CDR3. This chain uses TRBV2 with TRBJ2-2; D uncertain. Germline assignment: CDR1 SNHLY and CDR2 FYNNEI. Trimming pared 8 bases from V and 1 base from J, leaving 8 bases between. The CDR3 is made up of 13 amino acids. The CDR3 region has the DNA TGTGCCAGCCGAGTTCAGAACACCGGGGAGCTGTTTTTT. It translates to CASRVQNTGELFF.

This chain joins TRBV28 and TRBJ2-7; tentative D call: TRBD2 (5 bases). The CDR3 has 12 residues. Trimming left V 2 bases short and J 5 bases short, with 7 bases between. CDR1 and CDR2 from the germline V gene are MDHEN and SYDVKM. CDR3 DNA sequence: TGTGCCAGCAGTTTACCCGGGAACGAGCAGTACTTC. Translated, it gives CASSLPGNEQYF.

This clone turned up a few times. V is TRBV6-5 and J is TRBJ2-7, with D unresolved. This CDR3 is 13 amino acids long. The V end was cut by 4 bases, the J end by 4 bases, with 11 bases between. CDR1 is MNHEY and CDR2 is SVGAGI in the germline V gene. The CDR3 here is CASSSGTQYEQYF. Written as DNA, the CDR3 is TGTGCCAGCAGTTCCGGCACCCAATACGAGCAGTACTTC.

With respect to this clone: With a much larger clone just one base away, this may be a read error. The CDR3 reads CASSLDYQPQHF. CDR3 nucleotide sequence: TGTGCCAGCAGCTTAGACTATCAGCCCCAGCATTTT. The rearrangement joins TRBV7-3 to TRBJ1-5; D ambiguous. Trimming left V 2 bases short and J 5 bases short, with 4 bases between. Looked up from germline, CDR1 is SGHTA and CDR2 is FQGTGA. The length of the CDR3 is 12 residues.

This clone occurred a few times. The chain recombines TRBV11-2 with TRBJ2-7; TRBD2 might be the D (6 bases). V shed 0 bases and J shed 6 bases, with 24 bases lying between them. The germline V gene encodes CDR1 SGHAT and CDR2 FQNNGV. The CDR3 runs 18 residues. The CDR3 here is CASSLEKRLGTESREQYF. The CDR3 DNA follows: TGTGCCAGCAGCTTAGAGAAGCGTCTCGGGACTGAATCGCGCGAGCAGTACTTC.

The DNA of the CDR3 is TGTGCCAGCAGCAAACTAGCGGGGGCATACAATGAGCAGTTCTTC. This codes for CASSKLAGAYNEQFF. The chain couples TRBV7-6 to TRBJ2-1; 11 bases map to TRBD2. The germline V gene encodes CDR1 SGHVS and CDR2 FNYEAQ. Trimming cost V 5 bases and J 4 bases; bases outside gene matches: 4. The CDR3 length is 15 residues.

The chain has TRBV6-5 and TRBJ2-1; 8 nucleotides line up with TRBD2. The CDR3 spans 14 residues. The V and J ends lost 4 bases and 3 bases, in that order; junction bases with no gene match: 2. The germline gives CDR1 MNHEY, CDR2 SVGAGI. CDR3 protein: CASSSLAGYNEQFF. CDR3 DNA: TGTGCCAGCAGTTCCCTAGCGGGCTACAATGAGCAGTTCTTC.

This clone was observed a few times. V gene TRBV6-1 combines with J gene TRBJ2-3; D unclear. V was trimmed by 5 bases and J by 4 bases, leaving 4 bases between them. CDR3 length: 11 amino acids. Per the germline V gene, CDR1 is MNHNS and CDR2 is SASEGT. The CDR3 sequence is CASSISDTQYF. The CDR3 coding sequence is TGTGCCAGCAGTATTTCAGATACGCAGTATTTT.

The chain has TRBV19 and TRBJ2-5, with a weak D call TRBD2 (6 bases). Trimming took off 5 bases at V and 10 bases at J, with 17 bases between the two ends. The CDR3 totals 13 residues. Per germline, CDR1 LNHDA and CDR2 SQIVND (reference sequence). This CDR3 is CASSWAPGERQYF. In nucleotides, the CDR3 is TGTGCCAGTAGTTGGGCCCCGGGGGAGCGCCAGTACTTC. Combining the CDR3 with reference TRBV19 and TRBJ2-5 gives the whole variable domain DGGITQSPKYLFRKEGQNVTLSCEQNLNHDAMYWYRQDPGQGLRLIYYSQIVNDFQKGDIAEGYSVSREKKESFPLTVTSAQKNPTAFYLCASSWAPGERQYFGPGTRLLVL.

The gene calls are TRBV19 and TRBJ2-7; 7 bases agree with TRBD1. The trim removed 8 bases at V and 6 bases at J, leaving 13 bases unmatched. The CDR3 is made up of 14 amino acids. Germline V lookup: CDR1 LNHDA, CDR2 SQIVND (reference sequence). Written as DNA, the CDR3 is TGTGCCAGTGCCAACCCCGGGACAGCAACCGAGCAGTACTTC. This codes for CASANPGTATEQYF.

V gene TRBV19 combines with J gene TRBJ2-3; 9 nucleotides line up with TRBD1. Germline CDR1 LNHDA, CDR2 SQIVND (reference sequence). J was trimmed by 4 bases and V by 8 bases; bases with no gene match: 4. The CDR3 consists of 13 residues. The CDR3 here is CASGTGIADTQYF. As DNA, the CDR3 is TGTGCCAGTGGGACAGGGATAGCAGATACGCAGTATTTT.

For the CDR3, the DNA is TGCGCCAGCAGCCAAGGCACGGGGATTCAATACGAGCAGTACTTC. Encoded protein: CASSQGTGIQYEQYF. This rearrangement joins TRBV4-1 to TRBJ2-5; D is perhaps TRBD2 (5 bases). The J call may be in error: the DNA end matches TRBJ2-7 better. Germline CDR1 and CDR2: MGHRA and YSYEKL. CDR3 length: 15 residues.

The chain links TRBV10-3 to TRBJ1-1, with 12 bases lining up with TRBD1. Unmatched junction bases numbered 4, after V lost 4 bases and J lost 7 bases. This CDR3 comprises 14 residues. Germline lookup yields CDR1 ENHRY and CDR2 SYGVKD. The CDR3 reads CAISAGQGAGEAFF. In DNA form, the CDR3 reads TGTGCCATCAGTGCGGGACAGGGGGCGGGTGAAGCTTTCTTT.

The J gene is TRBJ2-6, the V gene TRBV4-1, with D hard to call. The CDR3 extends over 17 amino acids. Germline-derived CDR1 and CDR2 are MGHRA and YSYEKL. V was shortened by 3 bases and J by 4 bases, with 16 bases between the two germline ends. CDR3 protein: CASSQAQQAGGANVLTF. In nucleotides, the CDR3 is TGCGCCAGCAGCCAGGCCCAGCAGGCCGGGGGGGCCAACGTCCTGACTTTC.

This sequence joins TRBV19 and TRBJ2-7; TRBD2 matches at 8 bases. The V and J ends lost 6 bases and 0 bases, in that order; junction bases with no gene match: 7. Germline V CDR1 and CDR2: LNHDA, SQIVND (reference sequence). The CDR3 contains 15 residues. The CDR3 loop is CASSHRGGSSYEQYF. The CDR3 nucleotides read TGTGCCAGTAGCCACCGCGGGGGGAGCTCCTACGAGCAGTACTTC.